This TCR beta chain came from a study of healthy donors' naive CD4 and CD8 T cells. Trimming removed 2 bases from V and 5 bases from J; junction bases left unmatched: 6. The CDR3 has 16 residues. CDR1 is MDHEN, CDR2 SYDVKM, per germline. TCR libraries were built from 500 to 600 ng of total RNA by linear amplification. TCRdb analysed the reads with MiXCR anew, one entry per CDR3 protein. The data contain about 180,000 distinct CDR3 sequences, about four fifths of them singletons. Material: naive CD4+ and CD8+ T cells sorted from blood, pooled from several donors. This clonotype was sampled from a pool of human donors in good health; the sample pools cells from several healthy donors. The gene calls are TRBV28 and TRBJ2-1; 10 bases are shared with TRBD2. CDR3 DNA sequence: TGTGCCAGCAGTTTACTAGCGGGAGAGGCAGACAATGAGCAGTTCTTC. It encodes CASSLLAGEADNEQFF.